This T cell receptor (beta chain) is from a study of cytomegalovirus exposure and HLA in healthy donors. The PCR employed 60 Vbeta primers together with 13 Jbeta primers. Using immunoSEQ multiplex PCR, the repertoire was profiled, and TCRdb retains in-frame clones only, with some absent. Among 100,000 or so clones listed, 79% were seen once. As to this clone: Its antigen is unknown.

Notes on the study in general: Analyzed later, association rates of TCRs varied across HLA loci, with DRB1 most and HLA-C fewest. As a later analysis showed, a missense DCLRE1C variant was linked to trimming of TCR beta V- and J-genes.

Sequenced material: PBMCs. The sequence was obtained from a female donor in good health and CMV-seropositive.

CDR3 sequence: CASSYDRARGTEAFF. The CDR3 nucleotides are TGTGCCAGCAGCTACGACAGGGCGAGGGGCACTGAAGCTTTCTTT. This chain uses TRBV6-6 with TRBJ1-1; 7 nucleotides line up with TRBD1. Trimming cost V 6 bases and J 4 bases; bases outside gene matches: 11. The CDR3 loop spans 15 amino acids. Germline lookup yields CDR1 MNHNY and CDR2 SVGAGI (reference sequence).